The entry that follows covers one T cell receptor beta chain sequence. Time point meaning: newly diagnosed GD, antithyroid drugs for less than 3 months. PBMC RNA served as the TCR library source. The data stem from a study of regulatory T cells in long-lasting Graves disease. Libraries of TCR beta came from iRepertoire HTBI primers plus Arm-PCR of CDR3 regions. In TCRdb, the multiplex PCR reads were re-called with MiXCR into one record per CDR3 protein. The sample has roughly 560,000 distinct CDR3 sequences; 12% are singletons. These records were also assigned to another study, of T cells in Graves' hyperthyroidism and ophthalmopathy. That publication notes: First-round RT-PCR with HTBI primers amplified the TCR CDR3 region.

This specimen consisted of peripheral blood mononuclear cells (PBMCs), obtained at new diagnosis, from a patient treated with antithyroid drugs. The clonotype was recovered from a woman in her thirties with Graves disease.

The CDR3 nucleotides are TGTGCCACCAGTGATCCGAATTCGCTAGCGGGAGAGTCTTACAATGAGCAGTTCTTC. This encodes CATSDPNSLAGESYNEQFF. V is TRBV24-1 and J is TRBJ2-1; 10 positions match TRBD2. The germline CDR1 and CDR2 sequences are KGHDR and SFDVKD. After removal of 3 bases from V and 4 bases from J, the junction contained 14 bases not matched to a gene. This CDR3 region has 19 residues.